The rows below give T cell receptor beta chains drawn from one sample of a study of T cells in localized non-small cell lung cancer. Only in-frame clones appear in the TCRdb table, and some are missing; sequencing was by immunoSEQ multiplex PCR. This sample has approximately 20,000 clones, with 75% to 90% found just once. Sequenced here: peripheral blood, sampled before any cancer treatment. These receptors all come from a man aged 40 to 70 with stage I lung adenocarcinoma. CDR3s leave out the opening cysteine and the closing phenylalanine or tryptophan. Size is stated for part of the rows, as once, few or many counts, or as a class when the clone is expanded.

len	abundance	v_gene	CDR3aa
12	.	TRBV2	ASIEESAGTQAF
16	.	TRBV27	ASSSGSQGSMGYNEQF
15	.	TRBV12-5	ASGLVTGGPSNSPLH
17	once	TRBV7-3	ASSLRGLAGVKDTGELF
13	once	TRBV11-2	ASSFLGVGANVLT
12	.	TRBV6-1	ASQTGSDNEKLF
13	.	TRBV19	ASSTSTRAVKTQY
9	.	TRBV7-2	ASSWGDQQY
11	.	TRBV7-9	ASSEGEGYGYT
14	.	TRBV7-2	ASSLEGLSSYNEQF
13	.	TRBV5-1	ASSLTQGAGSPLH
10	.	TRBV5-1	ASSSGGTGYT
12	.	TRBV27	ASSWDSSYNEQF
13	.	TRBV21-1	ASSKGAYGVRRAF
17	.	TRBV15	ATSILTGDRGKRGETQY
13	.	TRBV30	ASSGFRGTNNEQF
14	.	TRBV6-1	ASSEEGFGENYGYT
13	.	TRBV28	ASSLWAVNTGELF
12	.	TRBV6-6	ASSYLGSTGELF
13	.	TRBV18	ASSPAGTGNSPLH
13	.	TRBV5-1	ASSLGGFTNTEAF
14	.	TRBV10-3	AISESTGRGTDTQY
13	.	TRBV6-1	ASHQRTGGTYEQY
9	once	TRBV28	ASSFGPEAF
14	.	TRBV6-6	ASRGLGGQGNYGYT
15	.	TRBV27	ASRTSPRFSYNSPLH
12	.	TRBV6-5	ASKQIQGRDTQY